Reported below is one T cell receptor beta chain. The specificity of this receptor is unknown. Base qualities are not at hand, and no much larger clone is one base apart. This record belongs to a study of T cells in Graves' hyperthyroidism and ophthalmopathy (dated by TCRdb to between 2019 and 2020). For context, the study as a whole: To identify distinguishing TCR V-J signatures, a discovery cohort of around 100 patients was used, comprising under 45 with Graves' ophthalmopathy and approximately 57 with stable Graves' hyperthyroidism. After sampling, hyperthyroidism patients received methimazole starting at 30 mg daily, and ophthalmopathy patients received high-dose intravenous methylprednisolone. An independent validation cohort of around 19 hyperthyroidism patients and 17 patients who later progressed to ophthalmopathy tested prospective prediction of ophthalmopathy. The approximately 90 discovery patients were randomly split 7:3 into training and test sets. In addition, the study compared T-cell repertoires in thyroid tissue and in blood from 6 or 7 Graves' hyperthyroidism patients. TCR Vbeta CDR3 sequencing of 120 to 150 peripheral blood samples (more than 40 ophthalmopathy, roughly 72 hyperthyroidism and 17 progressor patients) is reported in the paper. What the authors observed across the whole study: In validation, progression to ophthalmopathy was predicted by the model with 65% to 71% sensitivity and around 76% specificity, a median of around 5.9 months before onset. In cross-validation, a model built on a 13 V-J signature told ophthalmopathy apart from stable hyperthyroidism with 87.88% sensitivity and about 81% specificity, and in testing the same model reached 80%/75%. Most expanded thyroid clonotypes (frequency above 0.001) were also detected in blood, suggesting blood repertoires may reflect thyroid immune responses. Sample size was not statistically predetermined, and investigators were not blinded to group allocation.

Amplification of TCR beta CDR3 regions was carried out from RNA transcripts. A first-round RT-PCR of the TCR CDR3 used the HTBI primer set with the Qiagen OneStep RT-PCR kit. A second multiplex PCR round built the libraries, followed by size selection and purification. The libraries were sequenced on an Illumina HiSeq2000 using paired-end 100 bp reads. In the original analysis: Raw data were processed with SOAPnuke, discarding reads with adapters, uncalled bases, mean Phred below 15, or no exact constant-primer or identifier match. High-quality paired reads were merged using COPE v1.2.5, and each unique nucleotide sequence was defined as a clonotype. MiTCR v1.1 was used to align clonotypes to the IMGT TRBV, TRBD and TRBJ reference segments. Analysis was restricted to V-J combinations with a frequency above 0.0001, which covered just over 98% of repertoires. A TCS score was defined as the ratio of F50 (clonal expansion) to E x V (chaos), with BLOSUM62-based TCRdist applied between CDR3 peptides within each V-J. Welch's t-statistics and random forest reduced around 520 V-J features to fewer than 15, which were used in a naive Bayes classifier (R e1071). TCRdb reran the public reads through fastp at Q25 and MiXCR, keeping productive beta chains. All rows with the same CDR3 protein become a single entry with the most common DNA and genes. These V and J calls rely on TCRdb rather than the paper's analysis. The sample table holds approximately 590,000 distinct CDR3 sequences, of which 46% were seen once. The top ten clones comprise roughly 8.2% of the sample.

Spanning cysteine to phenylalanine, the CDR3 consists of 12 amino acids. The sequence is cut down to CDR3 DNA, 36 bases in frame from base 1. The V and J ends are trimmed by 5 bases and 4 bases, leaving 8 bases between them. For CDR1 and CDR2, the germline V gene lists MNHEY and SVGEGT. Stable Graves' hyperthyroidism was defined as no progression to ophthalmopathy during 18 months of follow-up. Hyperthyroidism patients were newly diagnosed, had a disease duration of under 2 months, and were aged 18 to 65 years. The study excluded patients with uncontrolled infections, other autoimmune diseases, pregnancy or lactation. Diagnoses were based on clinical symptoms, serum thyroxine and TRAb, thyroid ultrasound and orbital computed tomography. Trizol reagent was used to extract total RNA, and RNA quality was then checked on an Agilent 2100 Bioanalyzer.

The receptor was isolated from a woman aged 18-29 years with Graves' hyperthyroidism. Donor details come from another sample of the same person, matched by shared clones. The sequence joins TRBV6-2 or TRBV6-3 to TRBJ2-5; the D gene lacks a confident call. Source material: peripheral blood or thyroid tissue (not recorded which). The nucleotides are TGTGCCAGCAGTCCCCCCCGAGAGACCCAGTACTTC. Its coded protein is CASSPPRETQYF.